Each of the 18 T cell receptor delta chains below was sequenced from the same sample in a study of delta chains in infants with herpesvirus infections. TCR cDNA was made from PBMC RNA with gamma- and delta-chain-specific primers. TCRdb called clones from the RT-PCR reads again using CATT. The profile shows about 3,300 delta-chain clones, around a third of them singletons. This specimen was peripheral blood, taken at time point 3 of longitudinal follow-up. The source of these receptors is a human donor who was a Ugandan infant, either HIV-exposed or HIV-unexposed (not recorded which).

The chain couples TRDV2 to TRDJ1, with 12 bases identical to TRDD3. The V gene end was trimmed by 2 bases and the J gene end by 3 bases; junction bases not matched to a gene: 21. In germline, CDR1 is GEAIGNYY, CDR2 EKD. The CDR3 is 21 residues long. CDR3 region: CACDILRLPTVLGDTADKLIF. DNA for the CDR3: TGTGCCTGTGACATTCTAAGGCTTCCTACCGTACTGGGGGATACTGCCGATAAACTCATCTTT.

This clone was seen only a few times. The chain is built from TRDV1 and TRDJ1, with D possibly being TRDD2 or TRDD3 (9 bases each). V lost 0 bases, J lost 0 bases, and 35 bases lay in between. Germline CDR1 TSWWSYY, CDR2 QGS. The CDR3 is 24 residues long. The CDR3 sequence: CALGELGPSAFLQYWGRNTDKLIF. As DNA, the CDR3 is TGTGCTCTTGGGGAACTAGGACCCTCCGCCTTCCTACAGTACTGGGGGAGAAACACCGATAAACTCATCTTT.

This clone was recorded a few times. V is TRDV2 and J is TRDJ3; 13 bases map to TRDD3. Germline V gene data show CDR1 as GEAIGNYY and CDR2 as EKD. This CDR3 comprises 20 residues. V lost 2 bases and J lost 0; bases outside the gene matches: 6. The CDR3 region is CACDRLGDTGSSWDTRQMFF. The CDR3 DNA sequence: TGTGCCTGTGACAGACTGGGGGATACGGGCAGCTCCTGGGACACCCGACAGATGTTTTTC.

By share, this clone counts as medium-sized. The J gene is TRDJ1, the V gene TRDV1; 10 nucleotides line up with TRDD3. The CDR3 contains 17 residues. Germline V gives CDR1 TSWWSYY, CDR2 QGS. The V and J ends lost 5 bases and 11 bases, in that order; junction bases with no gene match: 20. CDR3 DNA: TGTGCTCTTGGGACCGAAAGCGCCCCTGACTGGGGGATCCGGCTCATCTTT. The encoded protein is CALGTESAPDWGIRLIF.

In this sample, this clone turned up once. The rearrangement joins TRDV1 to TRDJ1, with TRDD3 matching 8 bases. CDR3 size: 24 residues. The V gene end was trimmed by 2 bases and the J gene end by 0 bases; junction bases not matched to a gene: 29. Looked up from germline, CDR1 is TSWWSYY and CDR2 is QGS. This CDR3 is CALGEASPVPDLLGVILYTDKLIF. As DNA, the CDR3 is TGTGCTCTTGGGGAAGCGTCACCCGTTCCTGACTTACTGGGGGTTATCCTTTACACCGATAAACTCATCTTT.

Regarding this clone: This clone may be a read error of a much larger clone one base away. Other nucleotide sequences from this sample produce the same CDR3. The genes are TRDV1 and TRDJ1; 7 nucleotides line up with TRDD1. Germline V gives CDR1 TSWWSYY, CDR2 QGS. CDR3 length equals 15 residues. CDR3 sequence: CALGEIGIYTDKLIF. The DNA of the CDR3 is TGTGCACTTGGGGAAATAGGGATCTACACCGATAAACTCATCTTT.

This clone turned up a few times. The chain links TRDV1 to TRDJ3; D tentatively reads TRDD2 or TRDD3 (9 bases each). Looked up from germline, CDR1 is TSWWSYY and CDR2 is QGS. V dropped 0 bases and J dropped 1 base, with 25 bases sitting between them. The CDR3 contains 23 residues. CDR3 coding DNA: TGTGCTCTTGGGGAACTATCCTTCCTACCCTGGGGGATCGGGTCCTGGGACACCCGACAGATGTTTTTC. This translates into CALGELSFLPWGIGSWDTRQMFF.

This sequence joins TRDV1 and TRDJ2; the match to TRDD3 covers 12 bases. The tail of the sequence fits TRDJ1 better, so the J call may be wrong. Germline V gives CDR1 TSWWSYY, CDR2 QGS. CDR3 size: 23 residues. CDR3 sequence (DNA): TGTGCTCTTGGGGAAATAGAACTGGAGTCCTACTGGGGGATACTCCCGTACACCGATAAACTCATCTTT. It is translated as CALGEIELESYWGILPYTDKLIF.

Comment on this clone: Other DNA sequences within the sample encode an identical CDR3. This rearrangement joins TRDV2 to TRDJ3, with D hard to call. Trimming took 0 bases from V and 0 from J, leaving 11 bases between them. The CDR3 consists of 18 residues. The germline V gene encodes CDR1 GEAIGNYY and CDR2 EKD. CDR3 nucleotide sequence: TGTGCCTGTGACACCGCGGGGTCCTCCTCCTGGGACACCCGACAGATGTTTTTC. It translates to CACDTAGSSSWDTRQMFF.

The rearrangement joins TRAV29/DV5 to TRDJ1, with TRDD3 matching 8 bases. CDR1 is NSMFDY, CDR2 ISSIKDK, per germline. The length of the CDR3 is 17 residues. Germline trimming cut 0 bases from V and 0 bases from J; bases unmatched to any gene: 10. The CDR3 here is CAASAAEGILYTDKLIF. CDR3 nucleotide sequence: TGTGCAGCAAGCGCGGCTGAGGGGATACTGTACACCGATAAACTCATCTTT. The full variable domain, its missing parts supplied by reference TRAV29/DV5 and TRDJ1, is DQQVKQNSPSLSVQEGRISILNCDYTNSMFDYFLWYKKYPAEGPTFLISISSIKDKNEDGRFTVFLNKSAKHLSLHIVPSQPGDSAVYFCAASAAEGILYTDKLIFGKGTRVTVEP.

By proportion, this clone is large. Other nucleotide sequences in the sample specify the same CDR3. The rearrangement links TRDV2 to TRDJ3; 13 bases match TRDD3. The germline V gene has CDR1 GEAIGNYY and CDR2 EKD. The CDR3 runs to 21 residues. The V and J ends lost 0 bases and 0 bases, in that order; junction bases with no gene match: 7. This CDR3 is CACDTVLGDTLSSWDTRQMFF. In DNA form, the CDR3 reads TGTGCCTGTGACACCGTACTGGGGGATACGCTTAGCTCCTGGGACACCCGACAGATGTTTTTC.

The DNA for the CDR3 is TGTGCTCTTGGGGAAGGCCTTCCTCATACATACTGGGGGATTCATCATAAACTCATCTTT. It translates to CALGEGLPHTYWGIHHKLIF. The J gene is TRDJ1, the V gene TRDV1, with 10 bases that match TRDD3. The CDR3 contains 20 residues. Germline CDR1 is TSWWSYY and CDR2 is QGS. V gave up 2 bases and J gave up 6 bases; unmatched junction bases: 21.

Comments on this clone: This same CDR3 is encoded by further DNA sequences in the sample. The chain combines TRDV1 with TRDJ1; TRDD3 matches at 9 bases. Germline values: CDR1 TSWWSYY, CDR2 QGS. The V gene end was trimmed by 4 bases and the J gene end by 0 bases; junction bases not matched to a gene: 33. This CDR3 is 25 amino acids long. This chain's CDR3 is CALGALYFPFGGDTRLAPYTDKLIF. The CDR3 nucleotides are TGTGCTCTTGGGGCCCTTTATTTCCCTTTTGGCGGGGATACGCGTCTAGCCCCTTACACCGATAAACTCATCTTT.

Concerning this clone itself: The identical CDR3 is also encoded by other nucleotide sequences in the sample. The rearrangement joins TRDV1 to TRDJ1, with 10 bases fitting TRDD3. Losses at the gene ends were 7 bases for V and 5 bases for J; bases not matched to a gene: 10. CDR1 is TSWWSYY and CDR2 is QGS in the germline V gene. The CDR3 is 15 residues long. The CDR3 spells CALVCVLGDRDKLIF. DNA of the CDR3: TGTGCTCTTGTCTGCGTACTGGGGGATCGGGATAAACTCATCTTT.

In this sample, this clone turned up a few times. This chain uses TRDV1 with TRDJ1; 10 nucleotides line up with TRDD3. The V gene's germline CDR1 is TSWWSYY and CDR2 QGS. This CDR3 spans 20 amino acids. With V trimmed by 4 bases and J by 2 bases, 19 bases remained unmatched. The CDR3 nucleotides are TGTGCTCTTGGGGTCTCAACCCCGGCACTGGGGGATTGGGGAACCGATAAACTCATCTTT. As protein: CALGVSTPALGDWGTDKLIF.

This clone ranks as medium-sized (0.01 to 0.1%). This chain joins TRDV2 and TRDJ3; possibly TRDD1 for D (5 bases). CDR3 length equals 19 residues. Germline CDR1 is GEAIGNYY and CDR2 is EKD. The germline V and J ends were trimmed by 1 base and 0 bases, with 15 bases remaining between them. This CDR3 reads CACDTRGCNSSWDTRQMFF. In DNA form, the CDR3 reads TGTGCCTGTGACACACGAGGATGTAATAGCTCCTGGGACACCCGACAGATGTTTTTC.

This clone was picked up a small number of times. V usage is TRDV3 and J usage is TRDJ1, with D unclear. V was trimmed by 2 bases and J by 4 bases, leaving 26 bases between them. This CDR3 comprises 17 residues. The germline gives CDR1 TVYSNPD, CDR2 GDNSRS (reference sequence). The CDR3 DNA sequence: TGTGCCTTTCAAACTCGTTGGACAGGAATCCGGGTCGATAAACTCATCTTT. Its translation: CAFQTRWTGIRVDKLIF.

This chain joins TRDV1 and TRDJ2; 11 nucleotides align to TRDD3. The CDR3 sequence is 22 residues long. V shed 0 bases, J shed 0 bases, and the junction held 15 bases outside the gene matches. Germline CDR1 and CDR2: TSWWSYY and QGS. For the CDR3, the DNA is TGTGCTCTTGGGGAACTCCGGTGGGGGATACGTACCAAGAGAGCTTTGACAGCACAACTCTTCTTT. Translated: CALGELRWGIRTKRALTAQLFF.